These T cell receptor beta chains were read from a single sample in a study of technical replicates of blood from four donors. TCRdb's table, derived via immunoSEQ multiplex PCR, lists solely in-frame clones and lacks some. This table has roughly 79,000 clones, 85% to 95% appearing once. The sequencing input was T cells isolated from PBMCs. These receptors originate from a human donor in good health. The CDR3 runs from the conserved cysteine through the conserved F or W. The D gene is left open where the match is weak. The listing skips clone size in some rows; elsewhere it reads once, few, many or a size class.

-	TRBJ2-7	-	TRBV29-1	CSARDSYYEQYF	TGCAGCGCTCGGGACTCCTACTACGAGCAGTACTTC
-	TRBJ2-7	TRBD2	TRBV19	CANREGRVHEQYF	TGTGCCAACCGGGAGGGTAGGGTCCACGAGCAGTACTTC
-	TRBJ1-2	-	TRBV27	CASSYSPTLGYTF	TGTGCCAGCAGTTACAGCCCCACTCTGGGCTACACCTTC
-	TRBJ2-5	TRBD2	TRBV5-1	CASSLGAGGAETQYF	TGCGCCAGCAGCTTGGGAGCGGGAGGGGCGGAGACCCAGTACTTC
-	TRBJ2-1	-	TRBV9	CASSPWAGTSYNEQFF	TGTGCCAGCAGCCCTTGGGCGGGCACCTCCTACAATGAGCAGTTCTTC
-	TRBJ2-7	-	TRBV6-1	CASSSGRSSYEQYF	TGTGCCAGCAGTAGCGGAAGAAGCTCCTACGAGCAGTACTTC
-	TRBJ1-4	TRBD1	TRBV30	CAWTPGQKKEKLFF	TGTGCCTGGACCCCGGGACAGAAGAAAGAAAAACTGTTTTTT
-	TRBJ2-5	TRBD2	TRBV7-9	CASSLSPGSGKGIQETQYF	TGTGCCAGCAGCTTATCCCCCGGAAGCGGGAAGGGGATACAAGAGACCCAGTACTTC
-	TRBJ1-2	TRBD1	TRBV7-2	CASSPTTGTGGYTF	TGTGCCAGCAGCCCGACGACAGGGACGGGAGGCTACACCTTC
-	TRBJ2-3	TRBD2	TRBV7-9	CASSFGAGVSDTQYF	TGTGCCAGCAGCTTTGGAGCGGGAGTATCGGATACGCAGTATTTT
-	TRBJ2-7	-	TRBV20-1	CSAGLNYEQYF	TGCAGTGCCGGACTGAACTACGAGCAGTACTTC
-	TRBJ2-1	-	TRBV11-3	CASSLTGNEQFF	TGTGCCAGCAGCTTAACGGGGAATGAGCAGTTCTTC
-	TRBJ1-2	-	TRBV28	CASSLLVPTDGYTF	TGTGCCAGCAGTCTCCTAGTTCCTACTGATGGCTACACCTTC
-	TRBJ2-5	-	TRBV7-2	CASSLALEGLQTQYF	TGTGCCAGCAGCTTAGCGCTTGAGGGATTGCAGACCCAGTACTTC
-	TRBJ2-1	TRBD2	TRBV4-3	CASSQAGGVPSEQFF	TGCGCCAGCAGCCAAGCGGGAGGTGTACCCAGTGAGCAGTTCTTC
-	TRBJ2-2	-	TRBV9	CASSVSSRSGNTGELFF	TGTGCCAGCAGCGTATCTAGCCGTAGCGGGAACACCGGGGAGCTGTTTTTT
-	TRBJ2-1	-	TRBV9	CASSVGGGFAYNEQFF	TGTGCCAGCAGCGTAGGTGGGGGGTTTGCCTACAATGAGCAGTTCTTC
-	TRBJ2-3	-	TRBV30	CAWSPDSSDTQYF	TGTGCCTGGAGTCCGGACTCGTCAGATACGCAGTATTTT
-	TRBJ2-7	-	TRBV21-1	CASSKCSSRTSGRYEQYF	TGTGCCAGCAGCAAATGTTCCTCGAGGACTAGCGGGAGGTACGAGCAGTACTTC
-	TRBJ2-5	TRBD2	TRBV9	CASSVGGREETQYF	TGTGCCAGCAGCGTAGGAGGGAGGGAGGAGACCCAGTACTTC
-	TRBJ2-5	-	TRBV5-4	CASRPSAGYQETQYF	TGTGCCAGCAGACCAAGCGCAGGGTACCAAGAGACCCAGTACTTC
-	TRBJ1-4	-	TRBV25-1	CASSSIMGADEKLFF	TGTGCCAGCAGTTCCATTATGGGGGCAGACGAAAAACTGTTTTTT
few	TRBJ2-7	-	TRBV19	CASSVELLYDEQYF	TGTGCCAGCTCGGTGGAGCTTCTGTACGACGAGCAGTACTTC
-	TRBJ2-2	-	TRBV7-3	CASSLISSTGELFF	TGTGCCAGCAGCTTAATTAGTAGCACCGGGGAGCTGTTTTTT
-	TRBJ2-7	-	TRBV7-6	CASSPGLSLSYEQYF	TGTGCCAGCAGCCCGGGACTTTCCCTCTCCTACGAGCAGTACTTC